Following are 9 T cell receptor beta chains from one sample sequenced in a study of blood T cell repertoires in COVID-19. Only in-frame clones appear in the TCRdb table, and some are missing; sequencing was by immunoSEQ multiplex PCR. The data contain roughly 280,000 clones, about nine tenths of them singletons. Sequenced: peripheral blood. These receptor sequences come from a man in his forties or fifties with acute or convalescent COVID-19.

The chain couples TRBV6-5 to TRBJ1-2; perhaps TRBD1 as D (6 bases). Germline assignment: CDR1 MNHEY and CDR2 SVGAGI. The CDR3 covers 13 residues. The ends were cut back, 6 bases at V and 4 bases at J, with 12 bases in the middle. CDR3 nucleotide sequence: TGTGCCAGCAGCGCCAGGGGAAGCTATGGCTACACCTTC. This encodes CASSARGSYGYTF.

The count of this clone is one. Different DNA sequences within this sample yield the same CDR3. V gene TRBV5-1 combines with J gene TRBJ1-2; D remains unclear. The CDR3 is 13 residues long. From germline, CDR1 is SGHRS and CDR2 YFSETQ. With 0 bases removed from V and 0 bases from J, the gap between germline ends came to 3 bases. In DNA form, the CDR3 reads TGCGCCAGCAGCTTGGGAGCTAACTATGGCTACACCTTC. The encoded protein is CASSLGANYGYTF.

The chain has TRBV28 and TRBJ1-1, with TRBD1 matching 10 bases. Per the germline V gene, CDR1 is MDHEN and CDR2 is SYDVKM. Trimming cost V 2 bases and J 4 bases; bases outside gene matches: 10. There are 17 residues in the CDR3. CDR3 region: CASSLMGQGRFFTEAFF. CDR3 bases: TGTGCCAGCAGTTTAATGGGACAGGGGCGTTTCTTCACTGAAGCTTTCTTT. The whole variable domain, filled in from reference TRBV28 and TRBJ1-1, reads DVKVTQSSRYLVKRTGEKVFLECVQDMDHENMFWYRQDPGLGLRLIYFSYDVKMKEKGDIPEGYSVSREKKERFSLILESASTNQTSMYLCASSLMGQGRFFTEAFFGQGTRLTVV.

CDR3 sequence reads: CASNSRGRGTEAFF. The CDR3 DNA sequence: TGTGCCAGCAACTCCAGGGGCCGTGGCACTGAAGCTTTCTTT. This chain connects TRBV2 to TRBJ1-1, with D possibly matching TRBD1 (6 bases). Trimming stripped 7 bases from V and 4 bases from J, with 16 bases between. The CDR3 contains 14 residues. Germline V lookup: CDR1 SNHLY, CDR2 FYNNEI.

V usage is TRBV19 and J usage is TRBJ2-1; 7 nucleotides match TRBD1. This CDR3 spans 14 amino acids. Germline V gene sequence: CDR1 LNHDA, CDR2 SQIVND (reference sequence). The J segment lost 7 bases and the V segment lost 6 bases, leaving 9 bases of the junction unmatched. CDR3 sequence reads: CASSADRDRNEQFF. DNA of the CDR3: TGTGCCAGTAGCGCCGACAGGGATCGGAATGAGCAGTTCTTC.

The gene calls are TRBV3-1 (or the pseudogene TRBV3-2) and TRBJ2-1; D ambiguous. Deletions cut 3 bases from V and 5 bases from J, with 5 bases between. The CDR3 consists of 12 residues. CDR1 is LGHDT, CDR2 YNNKEL, per germline (reference sequence). The CDR3 coding sequence is TGTGCCAGCAGCCACCCAGACAATGAGCAGTTCTTC. This gives the protein CASSHPDNEQFF.

The gene calls are TRBV3-1 (or the pseudogene TRBV3-2) and TRBJ2-4; tentative D call: TRBD2 (6 bases). The CDR3 consists of 16 residues. Germline V gene data show CDR1 as LGHDT and CDR2 as YNNKEL (reference sequence). Trimming left V 5 bases short and J 0 bases short, with 14 bases between. CDR3 sequence: CASSRESGLAKNIQYF. DNA for the CDR3: TGTGCCAGCAGCAGGGAAAGCGGGTTAGCCAAAAACATTCAGTACTTC.

CDR3 sequence: CASSKVVPGHRFPLGTFGDTQYF. CDR3 in DNA: TGTGCCAGCAGCAAAGTGGTACCGGGACACAGATTCCCGCTGGGGACCTTTGGTGATACGCAGTATTTT. V gene TRBV21-1 combines with J gene TRBJ2-3; TRBD1, the table's D call, was not compared with the DNA. TRBV21-1 is tagged as a pseudogene. This CDR3 contains 23 residues.

This clone has a handful of counts. The gene calls are TRBV10-3 and TRBJ1-4; TRBD1 matches at 8 bases. Losses at the gene ends were 2 bases for V and 8 bases for J; bases not matched to a gene: 13. The CDR3 runs 17 residues. Germline CDR1 is ENHRY and CDR2 is SYGVKD. The CDR3 spells CAISEPRGQGVEEKLFF. The DNA of the CDR3 is TGTGCCATCAGTGAGCCCAGAGGACAGGGAGTCGAGGAAAAACTGTTTTTT.